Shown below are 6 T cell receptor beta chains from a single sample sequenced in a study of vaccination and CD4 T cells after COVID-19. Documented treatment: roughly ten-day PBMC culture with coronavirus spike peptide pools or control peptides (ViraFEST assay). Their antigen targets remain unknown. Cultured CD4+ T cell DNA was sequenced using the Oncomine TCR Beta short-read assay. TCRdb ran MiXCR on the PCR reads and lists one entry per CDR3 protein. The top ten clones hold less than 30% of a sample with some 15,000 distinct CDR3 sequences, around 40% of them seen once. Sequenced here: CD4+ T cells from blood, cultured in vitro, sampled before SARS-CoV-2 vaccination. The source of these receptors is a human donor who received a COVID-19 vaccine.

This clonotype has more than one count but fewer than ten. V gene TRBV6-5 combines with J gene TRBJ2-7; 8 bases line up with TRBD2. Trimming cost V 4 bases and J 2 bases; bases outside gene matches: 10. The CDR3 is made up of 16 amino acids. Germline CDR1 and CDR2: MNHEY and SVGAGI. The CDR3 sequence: CASSLNSGVATYEQYF. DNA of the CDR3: TGTGCCAGCAGTTTAAATAGCGGGGTGGCCACCTACGAGCAGTACTTC.

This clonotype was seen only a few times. The CDR3 DNA sequence: TGTGCCAGCAGCTTGGGGTATGAAGCTTTCTTT. This gives the protein CASSLGYEAFF. The rearrangement links TRBV5-4 to TRBJ1-1; D gene ambiguous. The CDR3 has 11 amino acids. Germline CDR1 SGHNT, CDR2 YYREEE (reference sequence). V lost 0 bases to trimming and J lost 7 bases, with 4 bases between them.

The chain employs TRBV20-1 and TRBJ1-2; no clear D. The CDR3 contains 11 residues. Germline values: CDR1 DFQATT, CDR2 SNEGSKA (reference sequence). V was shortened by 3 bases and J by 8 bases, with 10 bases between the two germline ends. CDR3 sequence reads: CSASSEGGYTF. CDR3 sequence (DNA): TGCAGTGCTAGTTCTGAGGGAGGCTACACCTTC.

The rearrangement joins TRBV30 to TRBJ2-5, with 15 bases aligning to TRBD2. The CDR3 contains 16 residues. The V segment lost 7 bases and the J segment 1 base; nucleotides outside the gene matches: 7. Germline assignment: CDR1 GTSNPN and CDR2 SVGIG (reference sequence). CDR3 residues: CAFQRTSGGVQETQYF. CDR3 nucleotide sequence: TGTGCCTTCCAAAGGACTAGCGGGGGGGTCCAAGAGACCCAGTACTTC. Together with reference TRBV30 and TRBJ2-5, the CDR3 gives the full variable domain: SQTIHQWPATLVQPVGSPLSLECTVEGTSNPNLYWYRQAAGRGLQLLFYSVGIGQISSEVPQNLSASRPQDRQFILSSKKLLLSDSGFYLCAFQRTSGGVQETQYFGPGTRLLVL.

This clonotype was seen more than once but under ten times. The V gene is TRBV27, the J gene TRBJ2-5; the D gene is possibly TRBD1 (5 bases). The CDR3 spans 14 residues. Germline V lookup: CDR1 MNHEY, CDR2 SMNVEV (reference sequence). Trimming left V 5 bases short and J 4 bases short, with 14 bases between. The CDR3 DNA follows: TGTGCCAGCAGTAAGTGGGCAGGGCCAGAGACCCAGTACTTC. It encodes CASSKWAGPETQYF.

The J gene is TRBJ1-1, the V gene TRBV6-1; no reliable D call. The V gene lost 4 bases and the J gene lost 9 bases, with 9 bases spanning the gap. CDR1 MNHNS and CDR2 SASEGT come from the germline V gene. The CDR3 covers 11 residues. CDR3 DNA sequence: TGTGCCAGCAGTGCCAGTGTTAAAGCTTTCTTT. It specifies CASSASVKAFF.